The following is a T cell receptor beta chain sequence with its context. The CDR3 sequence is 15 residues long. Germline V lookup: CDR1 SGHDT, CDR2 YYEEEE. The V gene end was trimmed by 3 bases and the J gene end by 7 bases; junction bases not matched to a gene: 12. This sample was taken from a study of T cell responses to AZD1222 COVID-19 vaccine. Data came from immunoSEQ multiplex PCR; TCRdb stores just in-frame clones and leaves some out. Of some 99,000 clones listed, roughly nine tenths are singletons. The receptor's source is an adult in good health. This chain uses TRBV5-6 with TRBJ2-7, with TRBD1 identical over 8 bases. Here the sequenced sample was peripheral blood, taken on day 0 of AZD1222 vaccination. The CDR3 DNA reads TGTGCCAGCAGCTACCTAAGGACAGGGCTCGGAGAGCAGTACTTC. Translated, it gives CASSYLRTGLGEQYF.